This T cell receptor (beta chain) was sequenced in a study of HIV-infected children after antiretroviral therapy interruption. About the research overall: Interruption-arm sampling covered weeks 0, 12, interruption end (24 or 48), and about 3 years post-study. Notes on the study in general: Some non-naive CD45RA+ T cells might be present among sorted naive cells.

The CDR3 spans 15 residues. V was pared by 5 bases and J by 2 bases, with 6 bases of the junction left unmatched. CDR1 and CDR2 (germline): ENHRY, SYGVKD. As for treatment: PENTA 11 planned treatment interruption arm or continuous ART arm. Sorting from thawed PBMCs isolated naive CD4+ CD45RA+ CD45RO- T cells. Unique molecular identifiers were included in an RNA-based 3' RACE TCR library. TCRdb used MiXCR to reprocess the 3' RACE reads, holding one entry per CDR3 protein. In the table there are around 50,000 distinct CDR3 sequences, around 4.7% of which are singletons. In regard to this clonotype: The antigen is unknown.

V gene TRBV10-3 combines with J gene TRBJ2-3; 8 nucleotides agree with TRBD1. The specimen comprised CD45RA+ CD4+ T cells from PBMCs, pooled from several time points, sampled from a donor given antiretroviral therapy, either interrupted or continuous. Subset described: naive CD4+ CD45RA+ CD45RO- T cells. This sequence originates from a pool of human donors with HIV. The CDR3 sequence: CAISRTGNPTDTQYF. The DNA for the CDR3 is TGTGCCATCAGTCGGACAGGGAATCCCACAGATACGCAGTATTTT.